A selection of T cell receptor beta chains follows, all from one sample in a study of blood T cell repertoires in COVID-19. The repertoire was sequenced with immunoSEQ multiplex PCR; TCRdb's copy has only in-frame clones and lacks some. The table has around 70,000 clones, approximately 80% seen once. The sequencing sample was made of peripheral blood. Receptors originate from a woman aged 80 or older with active or convalescent COVID-19. Each CDR3 is given with its conserved first and last residue. Fields, in order: V gene, CDR3 protein.

V gene: TRBV2
CDR3 protein: CASSSMTGTFGAFF

V gene: TRBV9
CDR3 protein: CASSRRPGELYEQYF

V gene: TRBV11-2
CDR3 protein: CASSLEYSYGYTF

V gene: TRBV19
CDR3 protein: CASSFPQGTEAFF

V gene: TRBV10-2
CDR3 protein: CASSEGRGDTEAFF

V gene: TRBV19
CDR3 protein: CANSRGASNQPQHF

V gene: TRBV30
CDR3 protein: CAWTGGSGRLADTQYF

V gene: TRBV9
CDR3 protein: CASTTGRGDTEAFF

V gene: TRBV25-1
CDR3 protein: CASSDRTKNTGELFF

V gene: TRBV7-8
CDR3 protein: CASSLGVDSSYEQYF

V gene: TRBV19
CDR3 protein: CASSRSTEAYGYTF

V gene: TRBV13
CDR3 protein: CASSLGGVAYEQFF

V gene: TRBV29-1
CDR3 protein: CSVGLGGYGYTF

V gene: TRBV10-3
CDR3 protein: CAISTTGYEQYF

V gene: TRBV9
CDR3 protein: CASSVGAGNQPQHF

V gene: TRBV6-2/TRBV6-3
CDR3 protein: CASSRQAMNTEAFF

V gene: TRBV7-2
CDR3 protein: CASSLGQGLNTEAFF

V gene: TRBV11-3
CDR3 protein: CASSSGGGGPQYF

V gene: TRBV19
CDR3 protein: CASNDRLKPQHF

V gene: TRBV28
CDR3 protein: CASSPLRTGAGYTF

V gene: TRBV7-9
CDR3 protein: CASSPTGGHTDTQYF

V gene: TRBV5-1
CDR3 protein: CASRSPGTIHNEQFF

V gene: TRBV6-6
CDR3 protein: CASSLGQGFTYEQYF

V gene: TRBV3-1/TRBV3-2
CDR3 protein: CASSPRDSYNSPLHF

V gene: TRBV18
CDR3 protein: CASSPGTSTSYNEQFF

V gene: TRBV28
CDR3 protein: CASSLTGYYGYTF

V gene: TRBV3-1/TRBV3-2
CDR3 protein: CASSHDRGSIGYTF

V gene: TRBV9
CDR3 protein: CASSLGQGYSPLHF

V gene: TRBV24-1
CDR3 protein: CATSDGQLYQPQHF

V gene: TRBV28
CDR3 protein: CASSSTGRIGYNEQFF

V gene: TRBV18
CDR3 protein: CASSHTGSQETQYF

V gene: TRBV7-2
CDR3 protein: CASSLRTGGQQTQYF

V gene: TRBV20-1
CDR3 protein: CSAGGADSYEQYF

V gene: TRBV10-2
CDR3 protein: CASSEVIQPQHF

V gene: TRBV7-2
CDR3 protein: CASSSDGGARVTEAFF

V gene: TRBV19
CDR3 protein: CASTDRTNSYEQYF

V gene: TRBV6-5
CDR3 protein: CASNLLAAYTDTQYF

V gene: TRBV12-5
CDR3 protein: CASGLPPREPQHF

V gene: TRBV3-1/TRBV3-2
CDR3 protein: CAACSRRAGPQFRAIQETQYF

V gene: TRBV7-9
CDR3 protein: CASTKGGAYGYTF

V gene: TRBV12-3/TRBV12-4
CDR3 protein: CASTGRANQPQHF

V gene: TRBV18
CDR3 protein: CASSPGTGGQPQHF

V gene: TRBV24-1
CDR3 protein: CATGEQGMETQYF

V gene: TRBV7-2
CDR3 protein: CASNPVGSNQPQHF

V gene: TRBV18
CDR3 protein: CASSPPGTDGVYTF

V gene: TRBV30
CDR3 protein: CAWRGASFVRGYTF

V gene: TRBV28
CDR3 protein: CASSSPRQGALEQYF

V gene: TRBV6-5
CDR3 protein: CASSPSGGKQETQYF

V gene: TRBV9
CDR3 protein: CASSVAEALSYEQYF

V gene: TRBV6-5
CDR3 protein: CASRYWQGDEQYF

V gene: TRBV15
CDR3 protein: CATSAGQGKNYEQYF

V gene: TRBV2
CDR3 protein: CASSDISALALQNTEAFF

V gene: TRBV7-9
CDR3 protein: CASSLWAGGYNEQFF

V gene: TRBV18
CDR3 protein: CASSHSGSLGTGELFF

V gene: TRBV14
CDR3 protein: CASSQSLGQGYEKLFF

V gene: TRBV5-4
CDR3 protein: CASSLPIQPGLQYF

V gene: TRBV10-3
CDR3 protein: CAISDSTDWFF